Listed below are T cell receptor beta chains from one sample, sequenced in a study of shared clonotypes between healthy human individuals. Libraries were prepared by immunoSEQ multiplex PCR; TCRdb keeps only in-frame clonotypes and omits some of them. The sample lists about 1.1 million clones; roughly 80% were seen once. Material for sequencing was memory CD4+ T cells from PBMCs. The origin of the receptors is a man aged 18 to 29 in good health. Some clones in this sample may be carry-over from other donors' samples. The CDR3 runs from the conserved cysteine through the conserved F or W. D genes are given only for firm matches. Size values are once, few and many counts, or a class for expanded clones, and some rows have none.

cdr3_length	clone_size	v_call	j_call	d_call	cdr3_aa	cdr3_nt
14	-	TRBV2	TRBJ2-1	-	CASRAGGGQNEQFF	TGTGCCAGCAGAGCAGGGGGAGGGCAAAATGAGCAGTTCTTC
13	-	TRBV25-1	TRBJ1-3	-	CASSVGSGNTIYF	TGTGCCAGCAGTGTAGGCTCTGGAAACACCATATATTTT
14	-	TRBV21-1	TRBJ2-7	-	CAGGPEAGSYEQYF	TGTGCGGGGGGGCCGGAGGCGGGTTCCTACGAGCAGTACTTC
14	-	TRBV7-2	TRBJ1-5	-	CASSSRRGDQPQHF	TGTGCCAGCAGCTCCCGGAGGGGGGATCAGCCCCAGCATTTT
12	few	TRBV5-1	TRBJ2-7	-	CASSHTGYEQYF	TGCGCCAGCAGCCATACAGGATACGAGCAGTACTTC
13	-	TRBV6-6	TRBJ1-1	-	CASSYEGNTEAFF	TGTGCCAGCAGTTACGAGGGGAACACTGAAGCTTTCTTT
15	-	TRBV19	TRBJ1-5	-	CASSTRAVSNQPQHF	TGTGCCAGTAGTACCCGGGCAGTCAGCAATCAGCCCCAGCATTTT
12	-	TRBV10-2	TRBJ1-1	TRBD1	CASQGASSEAFF	TGCGCCAGCCAGGGGGCTAGTTCTGAAGCTTTCTTT
15	many	TRBV5-1	TRBJ2-5	TRBD1	CASGGGDRGLRTQYF	TGCGCCAGCGGAGGAGGGGACAGGGGGCTGAGGACCCAGTACTTC
11	once	TRBV7-9	TRBJ1-2	-	CASSPGYGYTF	TGTGCCAGCAGTCCAGGATATGGCTACACCTTC
13	-	TRBV7-6	TRBJ2-5	-	CASSPSTGETQYF	TGTGCCAGCAGCCCATCGACTGGGGAGACCCAGTACTTC
11	once	TRBV29-1	TRBJ2-1	-	CSVGQSYEQFF	TGCAGCGTTGGCCAGTCATATGAGCAGTTCTTC
13	-	TRBV11-1	TRBJ2-5	TRBD1	CASSSRGPETQYF	TGTGCCAGCAGCTCCAGGGGGCCCGAGACCCAGTACTTC
15	-	TRBV4-1	TRBJ2-1	-	CASSQADDSYNEQFF	TGCGCCAGCAGCCAGGCCGACGACTCCTACAATGAGCAGTTCTTC
15	-	TRBV4-3	TRBJ1-4	-	CASSPQVGSGEKLFF	TGCGCCAGCAGCCCTCAGGTGGGGTCGGGGGAAAAACTGTTTTTT
18	-	TRBV10-3	TRBJ1-1	-	CAIRPSDTLIGMDTEAFF	TGTGCCATCAGACCATCGGACACCTTAATTGGGATGGACACTGAAGCTTTCTTT
15	-	TRBV7-9	TRBJ1-2	TRBD1	CASSTVRGLVYGYTF	TGTGCCAGCAGCACGGTCAGGGGGCTGGTCTATGGCTACACCTTC
13	few	TRBV5-5	TRBJ2-1	-	CASSLIPERAQFF	TGTGCCAGCAGCCTGATCCCCGAACGGGCGCAGTTCTTC
13	-	TRBV6-5	TRBJ2-7	TRBD1	CAIRGQGLYEQYF	TGTGCCATTCGGGGACAGGGATTGTACGAGCAGTACTTC
13	-	TRBV2	TRBJ1-2	-	CASRADSPRGYTF	TGTGCCAGCAGGGCAGACAGTCCCCGAGGCTACACCTTC
16	few	TRBV7-3	TRBJ2-1	TRBD2	CASSLSGRANGNEQFF	TGTGCCAGCAGCTTAAGCGGGAGGGCCAATGGCAATGAGCAGTTCTTC
14	-	TRBV11-2	TRBJ1-1	-	CASSLVSMNTEAFF	TGTGCCAGCAGCCTAGTGAGCATGAACACTGAAGCTTTCTTT
14	-	TRBV5-1	TRBJ2-7	TRBD2	CASSRPGTSIEQYF	TGCGCCAGCAGCCGTCCCGGGACTAGTATCGAGCAGTACTTC
19	-	TRBV28	TRBJ2-7	TRBD2	CASSLTLTSGRAGFYEQYF	TGTGCCAGCAGCCTCACTCTAACTAGCGGGAGGGCCGGGTTCTACGAGCAGTACTTC
16	-	TRBV21-1	TRBJ1-2	-	CASSKDRDRFNYGYTF	TGTGCCAGCAGCAAAGACAGGGACAGATTTAACTATGGCTACACCTTC
13	-	TRBV11-2	TRBJ2-1	-	CASAGGVSHEQFF	TGTGCCAGTGCAGGAGGTGTATCGCATGAGCAGTTCTTC
15	-	TRBV28	TRBJ2-2	-	CASSLRGLGAGELFF	TGTGCCAGCAGTTTGAGGGGTTTGGGGGCCGGGGAGCTGTTTTTT
15	-	TRBV9	TRBJ2-3	-	CASSVVGGSTDTQYF	TGTGCCAGCAGCGTAGTAGGGGGGAGCACAGATACGCAGTATTTT